Listed here are 5 T cell receptor beta chains from one sample, sequenced in a study of blood T cell repertoires in COVID-19. The assay was immunoSEQ multiplex PCR, and TCRdb's table has in-frame clones only and misses some. The sample contains fewer than 200,000 clones, over 75% of which appear only once. Material for sequencing was peripheral blood. These receptors were taken from a man between 65 and 85 years old with acute or convalescent COVID-19.

This clone was recorded once. This chain uses TRBV11-2 with TRBJ2-5; weak D call: TRBD1 (5 bases). Trimming took off 4 bases at V and 5 bases at J, with 17 bases between the two ends. In germline, CDR1 is SGHAT, CDR2 FQNNGV. CDR3 length equals 15 residues. Written as DNA, the CDR3 is TGTGCCAGCAGCTCGATGGGGCTGGAGAGGGAGACCCAGTACTTC. Its protein is CASSSMGLERETQYF. The full variable domain, its missing parts supplied by reference TRBV11-2 and TRBJ2-5, is EAGVAQSPRYKIIEKRQSVAFWCNPISGHATLYWYQQILGQGPKLLIQFQNNGVVDDSQLPKDRFSAERLKGVDSTLKIQPAKLEDSAVYLCASSSMGLERETQYFGPGTRLLVL.

The chain is built from TRBV7-3 and TRBJ2-3, with D possibly TRBD2 on 7 matching bases. The germline V and J ends were trimmed by 5 bases and 6 bases, with 18 bases remaining between them. The CDR3 contains 15 residues. CDR1 and CDR2 (germline): SGHTA, FQGTGA. CDR3 nucleotides: TGTGCCAGCAGCCCGGGGGCAGGGAGGGTTGATACGCAGTATTTT. It specifies CASSPGAGRVDTQYF.

This chain links TRBV7-9 with TRBJ1-4, with D tentatively TRBD1 (6 bases). This CDR3 has 13 amino acids. CDR1 SEHNR and CDR2 FQNEAQ come from the germline V gene (reference sequence). Trimming stripped 5 bases from V and 5 bases from J, with 9 bases between. The CDR3, as DNA: TGTGCCAGCAGCCGGACAGAGAATGAAAAACTGTTTTTT. Translated, it gives CASSRTENEKLFF.

This chain joins TRBV27 and TRBJ1-1, with 7 bases that match TRBD1. The CDR3 is 13 amino acids. The J segment lost 3 bases and the V segment lost 6 bases, leaving 4 bases of the junction unmatched. Germline V gene data show CDR1 as MNHEY and CDR2 as SMNVEV (reference sequence). Written as DNA, the CDR3 is TGTGCCAGCAGGTCCAGGGGGGACACTGAAGCTTTCTTT. Translated: CASRSRGDTEAFF.

J is TRBJ1-5 and V is TRBV19; D gene ambiguous. V was clipped by 8 bases and J by 8 bases, with 16 bases between them. The CDR3 contains 13 residues. Germline CDR1 is LNHDA and CDR2 is SQIVND (reference sequence). CDR3 sequence reads: CASQDPNGKPQHF. CDR3 DNA sequence: TGTGCCAGTCAAGACCCGAACGGGAAGCCCCAGCATTTT.